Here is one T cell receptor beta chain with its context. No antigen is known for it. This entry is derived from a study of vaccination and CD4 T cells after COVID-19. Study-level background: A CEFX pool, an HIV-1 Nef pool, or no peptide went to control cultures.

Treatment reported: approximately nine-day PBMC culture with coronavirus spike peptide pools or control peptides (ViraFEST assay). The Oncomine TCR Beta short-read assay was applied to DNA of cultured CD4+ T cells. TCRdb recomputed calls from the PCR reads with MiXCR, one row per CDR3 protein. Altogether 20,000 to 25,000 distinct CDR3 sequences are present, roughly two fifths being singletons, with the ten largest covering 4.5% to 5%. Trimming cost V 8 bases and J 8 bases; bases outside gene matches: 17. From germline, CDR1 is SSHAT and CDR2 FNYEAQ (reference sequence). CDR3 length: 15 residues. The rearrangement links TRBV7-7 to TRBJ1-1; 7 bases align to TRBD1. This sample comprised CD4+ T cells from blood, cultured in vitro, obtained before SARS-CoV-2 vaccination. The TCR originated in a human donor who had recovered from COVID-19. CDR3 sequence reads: CASGPIRGGPVEAFF. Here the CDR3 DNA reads TGTGCCAGCGGCCCTATCAGGGGGGGGCCGGTCGAAGCTTTCTTT. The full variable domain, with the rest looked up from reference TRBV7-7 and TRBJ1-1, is GAGVSQSPRYKVTKRGQDVTLRCDPISSHATLYWYQQALGQGPEFLTYFNYEAQPDKSGLPSDRFSAERPEGSISTLTIQRTEQRDSAMYRCASGPIRGGPVEAFFGQGTRLTVV.